These 23 T cell receptor beta chains were all obtained from the same sample, sequenced in a study of shared clonotypes between healthy human individuals. Clones were sequenced by immunoSEQ multiplex PCR, and TCRdb holds only the in-frame ones, with some missing. The sample shows 2 million to 2.5 million clones, more than 80% of them seen only once. The sample consisted of naive CD4+ T cells from PBMCs. Noted subset: CD45RA+ positively selected. The receptors were gathered from a man between 18 and 35 years old in good health. Some clones in this sample may be carry-over from other donors' samples.

This chain links TRBV18 with TRBJ1-5; D gene uncertain. This CDR3 is built from 16 residues. Germline V gives CDR1 KGHSH, CDR2 LQKENI. V was trimmed by 2 bases and J by 1 base, leaving 12 bases between them. The DNA of the CDR3 is TGTGCCAGCTCACCATGGGGTACGGGGAGCAATCAGCCCCAGCATTTT. The encoded protein is CASSPWGTGSNQPQHF.

The CDR3 nucleotides read TGCAGCGGAAGGACTAGCGGGAGGAATGAGCAGTTCTTC. Translation gives CSGRTSGRNEQFF. The genes are TRBV29-1 and TRBJ2-1, with TRBD2 matching over 14 bases. Germline V gene sequence: CDR1 SQVTM, CDR2 ANQGSEA. V lost 7 bases and J lost 7; bases outside the gene matches: 3. The CDR3 extends over 13 amino acids.

This rearrangement joins TRBV5-4 to TRBJ1-4; 7 bases match TRBD1. In germline, CDR1 is SGHNT, CDR2 YYREEE (reference sequence). V was clipped by 2 bases and J by 1 base; unmatched bases: 11. This CDR3 comprises 18 residues. The CDR3 reads CASSFGGGWLGTNEKLFF. The DNA of the CDR3 is TGTGCCAGCAGCTTTGGAGGGGGCTGGTTGGGAACTAATGAAAAACTGTTTTTT. The whole variable domain, filled in from reference TRBV5-4 and TRBJ1-4, reads ETGVTQSPTHLIKTRGQQVTLRCSSQSGHNTVSWYQQALGQGPQFIFQYYREEENGRGNFPPRFSGLQFPNYSSELNVNALELDDSALYLCASSFGGGWLGTNEKLFFGSGTQLSVL.

This clone was seen only once. V usage is TRBV18 and J usage is TRBJ2-5; D not certain. Trimming took off 6 bases at V and 1 base at J, with 15 bases between the two ends. The CDR3 sequence is 15 residues long. CDR1 and CDR2 from the germline V gene are KGHSH and LQKENI. The DNA for the CDR3 is TGTGCCAGCTCCCGCTCCCGGGCAGGCCAAGAGACCCAGTACTTC. It specifies CASSRSRAGQETQYF.

The chain couples TRBV29-1 to TRBJ1-1, with D perhaps TRBD1 (5 bases). V was clipped by 6 bases and J by 4 bases, with 18 bases between them. The CDR3 loop spans 14 amino acids. CDR1 is SQVTM, CDR2 ANQGSEA, per germline. CDR3 nucleotides: TGCAGCGTGAAACCGGGACTGTCGACCACTGAAGCTTTCTTT. Translated, it gives CSVKPGLSTTEAFF.

The chain uses TRBV14 and TRBJ2-3; D gene uncertain. The CDR3 spans 14 residues. Between the trimmed V and J ends, which lost 6 bases and 0 bases, there was a span of 10 bases. Germline lookup yields CDR1 SGHDN and CDR2 FVKESK. The CDR3: CASSPLSSTDTQYF. The CDR3 region has the DNA TGTGCCAGCAGTCCACTTTCTAGCACAGATACGCAGTATTTT.

This clone was counted once. The V gene is TRBV28, the J gene TRBJ2-3; possibly TRBD1 for D (7 bases). The germline V gene encodes CDR1 MDHEN and CDR2 SYDVKM. CDR3 length: 14 residues. V was shortened by 6 bases and J by 2 bases, with 12 bases between the two germline ends. In DNA, the CDR3 is TGTGCCAGCAGGCCAGGGGGGCCCACAGATACGCAGTATTTT. Residues: CASRPGGPTDTQYF.

About this clone: Within the sample, other DNA sequences also encode this same CDR3. J is TRBJ1-1 and V is TRBV28; a possible D gene is TRBD1 (6 bases). Germline lookup yields CDR1 MDHEN and CDR2 SYDVKM. Between the trimmed V and J ends, which lost 6 bases and 1 base, there was a span of 9 bases. The CDR3 spans 13 residues. The DNA of the CDR3 is TGTGCCAGCAGGGGCAGGGGGAACACTGAAGCTTTCTTT. The encoded protein is CASRGRGNTEAFF.

Details on this clone: This may stem from a read error, because a much larger clone lies one nucleotide away. This chain links TRBV11-1 with TRBJ1-1; unclear D gene. Trimming cost V 6 bases and J 1 base, with 3 bases left between them. Per the germline V gene, CDR1 is SGHAT and CDR2 is FQDESV (reference sequence). The CDR3 extends over 11 amino acids. The CDR3 region is CASSQNTEAFF. The DNA of the CDR3 is TGTGCCAGCAGTCAGAACACTGAAGCTTTCTTT.

The chain uses TRBV18 and TRBJ2-1, with a weak D call TRBD1 (6 bases). Trimming pared 6 bases from V and 3 bases from J, leaving 30 bases between. The CDR3 covers 20 residues. The germline V gene encodes CDR1 KGHSH and CDR2 LQKENI. In DNA form, the CDR3 reads TGTGCCAGCTCTCCTGGTGAAGGACAGAGAAATCTCCGCAACTACAATGAGCAGTTCTTC. As protein: CASSPGEGQRNLRNYNEQFF. The full variable domain, with the rest looked up from reference TRBV18 and TRBJ2-1, is NAGVMQNPRHLVRRRGQEARLRCSPMKGHSHVYWYRQLPEEGLKFMVYLQKENIIDESGMPKERFSAEFPKEGPSILRIQQVVRGDSAAYFCASSPGEGQRNLRNYNEQFFGPGTRLTVL.

V gene TRBV4-1 combines with J gene TRBJ1-3; D not resolved. CDR1 and CDR2 from the germline V gene are MGHRA and YSYEKL. The CDR3 extends over 14 amino acids. The V gene lost 1 base and the J gene lost 4 bases, with 8 bases spanning the gap. The DNA for the CDR3 is TGCGCCAGCAGCCAAGTAGACTGGGGAAACACCATATATTTT. Amino acids: CASSQVDWGNTIYF.

This sequence joins TRBV5-1 and TRBJ2-5; 15 nucleotides match TRBD2. The CDR3 is made up of 17 amino acids. Germline-derived CDR1 and CDR2 are SGHRS and YFSETQ. With 1 base clipped from V and 11 bases from J, the junction kept 12 bases outside the gene matches. CDR3 sequence reads: CASSLNPGLAGGTDQYF. The DNA for the CDR3 is TGCGCCAGCAGCTTGAACCCTGGACTAGCGGGAGGGACCGATCAGTACTTC.

This chain uses TRBV6-6 with TRBJ1-2; weak D call: TRBD1 (6 bases). The CDR3 totals 16 residues. From germline, CDR1 is MNHNY and CDR2 SVGAGI (reference sequence). Trimming removed 5 bases from V and 2 bases from J, with 18 bases in between. The CDR3, as DNA: TGTGCCAGCAGTCCACTAATGACAGGCCCGAACTATGGCTACACCTTC. Translating gives CASSPLMTGPNYGYTF.

This sequence joins TRBV5-1 and TRBJ2-2, with D possibly being TRBD1 (5 bases). V was clipped by 6 bases and J by 3 bases, with 12 bases between them. Germline-derived CDR1 and CDR2 are SGHRS and YFSETQ. The length of the CDR3 is 14 residues. The CDR3 is CASNQGAHTGELFF. In DNA, the CDR3 is TGCGCCAGCAACCAAGGGGCACACACCGGGGAGCTGTTTTTT. Complete variable domain (other parts from reference TRBV5-1 and TRBJ2-2): KAGVTQTPRYLIKTRGQQVTLSCSPISGHRSVSWYQQTPGQGLQFLFEYFSETQRNKGNFPGRFSGRQFSNSRSEMNVSTLELGDSALYLCASNQGAHTGELFFGEGSRLTVL.

This clone was counted a few times. CDR3 DNA: TGCGCCAGCAGTGACGGACAGATTAGCACAGATACGCAGTATTTT. Translation: CASSDGQISTDTQYF. The genes are TRBV10-2 and TRBJ2-3; the D gene is possibly TRBD1 (6 bases). In germline, CDR1 is WSHSY, CDR2 SAAADI. The CDR3 has 15 residues. With 3 bases removed from V and 0 bases from J, the gap between germline ends came to 10 bases.

The J gene is TRBJ1-4, the V gene TRBV5-1, with D unresolved. V gave up 4 bases and J gave up 8 bases, with 18 bases separating them. CDR1 is SGHRS, CDR2 YFSETQ, per germline. This CDR3 comprises 15 residues. The CDR3 bases are TGCGCCAGCAGCCCAGCCTTAGAGGGTCAGGAAAAACTGTTTTTT. Amino acid sequence: CASSPALEGQEKLFF.

The chain is built from TRBV2 and TRBJ2-7, with D unresolved. Germline loops: CDR1 SNHLY, CDR2 FYNNEI. Deletions cut 2 bases from V and 0 bases from J, with 14 bases between. The CDR3 covers 16 residues. CDR3 loop: CASSETATFSSYEQYF. In nucleotides, the CDR3 is TGTGCCAGCAGTGAAACGGCGACTTTTAGCTCCTACGAGCAGTACTTC.

This chain joins TRBV2 and TRBJ1-1; D gene ambiguous. Germline V lookup: CDR1 SNHLY, CDR2 FYNNEI. The V end was cut by 2 bases, the J end by 2 bases, with 12 bases between. The CDR3 has 15 residues. The CDR3 DNA reads as TGTGCCAGCAGTGAATCCGGCGGCCCTAACACTGAAGCTTTCTTT. This translates into CASSESGGPNTEAFF.

J is TRBJ1-2 and V is TRBV7-2; D possibly corresponds to TRBD1 (6 bases). The V gene's germline CDR1 is SGHTA and CDR2 FQGNSA. V lost 1 base, J lost 4 bases, and 13 bases lay in between. The CDR3 loop spans 15 amino acids. In nucleotides, the CDR3 is TGTGCCAGCAGCTTAGAGCGGGGGGCCAGCTATGGCTACACCTTC. It translates to CASSLERGASYGYTF.

The chain combines TRBV7-2 with TRBJ2-7, with 8 positions matching TRBD2. V shed 3 bases and J 5 bases; nucleotides not matched to a gene: 12. The length of the CDR3 is 16 residues. Germline V gives CDR1 SGHTA, CDR2 FQGNSA. The DNA of the CDR3 is TGTGCCAGCAGCTTGCTTGGACTAGCTACGGGAAACGAGCAGTACTTC. The encoded protein is CASSLLGLATGNEQYF.

The chain recombines TRBV30 with TRBJ2-1; D is perhaps TRBD2 (6 bases). V lost 6 bases and J 5 bases, leaving 14 bases between the germline ends. The germline gives CDR1 GTSNPN, CDR2 SVGIG (reference sequence). This CDR3 spans 13 amino acids. The CDR3 nucleotides are TGTGCCTGCAGCGGGCTAGTTAACAATGAGCAGTTCTTC. This translates into CACSGLVNNEQFF.

J is TRBJ1-1 and V is TRBV28, with 10 bases lining up with TRBD1. The CDR3 length is 11 residues. The germline CDR1 and CDR2 sequences are MDHEN and SYDVKM. Germline trimming cut 7 bases from V and 11 bases from J; bases unmatched to any gene: 4. In DNA, the CDR3 is TGTGCCAGCAAGACAGGGGGCAATGCTTTCTTT. This codes for CASKTGGNAFF.

The chain carries TRBV18 and TRBJ2-1; 9 bases are a match to TRBD2. The CDR3 has 18 residues. The V gene end was trimmed by 4 bases and the J gene end by 3 bases; junction bases not matched to a gene: 13. Germline CDR1 is KGHSH and CDR2 is LQKENI. CDR3 coding DNA: TGTGCCAGCTCACAAAACACCGGGTCTAGCGGGGTCTACAATGAGCAGTTCTTC. It yields the protein CASSQNTGSSGVYNEQFF.